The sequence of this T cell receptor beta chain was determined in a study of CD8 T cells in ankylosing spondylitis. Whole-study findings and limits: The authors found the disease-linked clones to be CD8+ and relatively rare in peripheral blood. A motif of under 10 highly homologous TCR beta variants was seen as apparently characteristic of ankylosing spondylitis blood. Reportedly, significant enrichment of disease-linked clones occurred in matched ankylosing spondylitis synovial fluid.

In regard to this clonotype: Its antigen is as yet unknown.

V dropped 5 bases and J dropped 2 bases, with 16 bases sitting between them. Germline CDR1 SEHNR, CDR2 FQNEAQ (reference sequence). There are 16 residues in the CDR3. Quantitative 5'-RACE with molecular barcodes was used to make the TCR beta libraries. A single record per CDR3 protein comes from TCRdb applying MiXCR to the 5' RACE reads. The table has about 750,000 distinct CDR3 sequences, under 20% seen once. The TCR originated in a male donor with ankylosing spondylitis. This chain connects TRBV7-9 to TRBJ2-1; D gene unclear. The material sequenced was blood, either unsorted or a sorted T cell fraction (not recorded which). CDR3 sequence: CASSPDRRNPYNEQFF. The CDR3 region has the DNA TGTGCCAGCAGCCCAGACCGACGAAATCCCTACAATGAGCAGTTCTTC.